Following are 17 T cell receptor beta chains from one sample sequenced in a study of regulatory T cells in long-lasting Graves disease. As for time point: newly diagnosed GD, antithyroid drugs for less than 3 months. The TCR library was made from RNA that had been extracted from PBMCs in TRIzol. Libraries of TCR beta came from iRepertoire HTBI primers plus Arm-PCR of CDR3 regions. TCRdb recomputed calls from the multiplex PCR reads with MiXCR, one row per CDR3 protein. Counted here are about 620,000 distinct CDR3 sequences, 16% occurring once; the ten biggest clones make up 18%. The sample also formed part of further work on T cells in Graves' hyperthyroidism and ophthalmopathy.

The specimen comprised peripheral blood mononuclear cells (PBMCs), sampled at new diagnosis, from a patient treated with antithyroid drugs. The receptors stem from a woman in her 30s with Graves disease.

This clonotype was recorded at least ten times. V usage is TRBV20-1 and J usage is TRBJ2-5; 9 bases line up with TRBD1. Germline V lookup: CDR1 DFQATT, CDR2 SNEGSKA (reference sequence). This CDR3 has 13 amino acids. Trimming took 5 bases from V and 5 from J; bases not matched to a gene: 6. CDR3 protein: CSAELDRGETQYF. The CDR3 nucleotides are TGCAGTGCTGAACTCGACAGGGGGGAGACCCAGTACTTC.

J is TRBJ1-3 and V is TRBV6-1, with a tentative D call TRBD1 (5 bases). The CDR3 is made up of 13 amino acids. In germline, CDR1 is MNHNS, CDR2 SASEGT. The V end was cut by 10 bases, the J end by 4 bases, with 14 bases between. CDR3 DNA sequence: TGTGCCACCCTTGGGGGGAGCGGAAACACCATATATTTT. This gives the protein CATLGGSGNTIYF.

This clonotype was counted a few times. The chain has TRBV28 and TRBJ1-5; no reliable D call. The germline V and J ends were trimmed by 3 bases and 6 bases, with 6 bases remaining between them. CDR3 length equals 12 residues. The germline CDR1 and CDR2 sequences are MDHEN and SYDVKM. DNA for the CDR3: TGTGCCAGCAGTTTCGCTCGTCAGCCCCAGCATTTT. Protein product: CASSFARQPQHF.

V is TRBV27 and J is TRBJ2-5; a weak D match, TRBD2 (6 bases). Trimming took 3 bases from V and 5 from J, leaving 19 bases between them. Germline CDR1 MNHEY, CDR2 SMNVEV (reference sequence). This CDR3 contains 16 residues. CDR3 residues: CASSFSLGEVDETQYF. CDR3 sequence (DNA): TGTGCCAGCAGTTTTTCCTTGGGGGAGGTAGATGAGACCCAGTACTTC.

The chain carries TRBV5-4 and TRBJ2-1; a weak D match, TRBD1 (5 bases). CDR1 and CDR2 (germline): SGHNT, YYREEE (reference sequence). V was clipped by 4 bases and J by 6 bases, with 20 bases between them. The CDR3 is 16 amino acids. CDR3 loop: CASSRWGSLLGNEQFF. The CDR3 region has the DNA TGTGCCAGCAGCCGTTGGGGCTCTCTATTGGGCAATGAGCAGTTCTTC.

This clonotype was detected many times. The CDR3 nucleotides are TGTGCCAGCAGTTTCTCAGTGAGTGGTGGAATCAAAAACATTCAGTACTTC. Translation gives CASSFSVSGGIKNIQYF. J is TRBJ2-4 and V is TRBV28, with D unresolved. V shed 3 bases and J shed 3 bases, with 18 bases lying between them. There are 17 residues in the CDR3. Germline V CDR1 and CDR2: MDHEN, SYDVKM.

This clonotype was detected many times. The chain has TRBV27 and TRBJ2-1; TRBD2 might be the D (5 bases). CDR1 is MNHEY and CDR2 is SMNVEV in the germline V gene (reference sequence). V was cut by 3 bases and J by 6 bases, with 9 bases left in between. There are 13 residues in the CDR3. The CDR3 here is CASSFDYSNEQFF. The CDR3 DNA sequence: TGTGCCAGCAGTTTCGACTATTCCAATGAGCAGTTCTTC.

This clonotype has ten or more counts. The V call is TRBV6-2 or TRBV6-3, the J call TRBJ2-3; D not certain. Germline V gene lookup returns CDR1 MNHEY and CDR2 SVGEGT. V lost 7 bases, J lost 4 bases, and 9 bases lay in between. This CDR3 is built from 12 residues. The CDR3 region is CASTLDADTQYF. The CDR3 DNA reads TGTGCCAGCACCTTGGACGCAGATACGCAGTATTTT.

This clonotype was observed at least ten times. The chain links TRBV2 to TRBJ2-5; TRBD2 might be the D (6 bases). The CDR3 extends over 13 amino acids. Germline V lookup: CDR1 SNHLY, CDR2 FYNNEI. V was pared by 6 bases and J by 5 bases, with 13 bases between. The DNA for the CDR3 is TGTGCCAGCAGCGGGGAGGTGGTCGAGACCCAGTACTTC. Residues: CASSGEVVETQYF.

This clonotype has just a few counts. The chain combines TRBV3-1 with TRBJ1-2; D unclear. CDR1 is LGHDT and CDR2 is YNNKEL in the germline V gene (reference sequence). Trimming shortened V by 4 bases and J by 7 bases, and 10 bases separated the two germline ends. CDR3 length: 12 residues. In DNA form, the CDR3 reads TGTGCCAGCAGCCCGCAGGTTGGTGGCTACACCTTC. Its translation is CASSPQVGGYTF. The complete variable domain, with remaining parts taken from reference TRBV3-1 and TRBJ1-2, reads DTAVSQTPKYLVTQMGNDKSIKCEQNLGHDTMYWYKQDSKKFLKIMFSYNNKELIINETVPNRFSPKSPDKAHLNLHINSLELGDSAVYFCASSPQVGGYTFGSGTRLTVV.

This clonotype was observed many times. The chain combines TRBV2 with TRBJ1-4; D uncertain. This CDR3 region has 15 residues. Trimming cost V 7 bases and J 2 bases, with 14 bases left between them. Germline V gives CDR1 SNHLY, CDR2 FYNNEI. The CDR3, as DNA: TGTGCCAGCACCTCCCTTGGGCTTACTAATGAAAAACTGTTTTTT. Translating it yields CASTSLGLTNEKLFF.

The rearrangement uses TRBV7-9 and TRBJ2-1; TRBD2 matches 7 bases. With 5 bases clipped from V and 7 bases from J, the junction kept 11 bases outside the gene matches. The CDR3 has 15 amino acids. Germline assignment: CDR1 SEHNR and CDR2 FQNEAQ (reference sequence). The DNA of the CDR3 is TGTGCCAGCAGCCTTCTAGCGGAAGTAGGAAATGAGCAGTTCTTC. Protein: CASSLLAEVGNEQFF. The full variable domain, rest sourced from reference TRBV7-9 and TRBJ2-1, is DTGVSQNPRHKITKRGQNVTFRCDPISEHNRLYWYRQTLGQGPEFLTYFQNEAQLEKSRLLSDRFSAERPKGSFSTLEIQRTEQGDSAMYLCASSLLAEVGNEQFFGPGTRLTVL.

This chain connects TRBV12-3 or TRBV12-4 to TRBJ1-3; weak D call: TRBD1 (6 bases). V gave up 6 bases and J gave up 0 bases, with 12 bases separating them. This CDR3 is 15 amino acids long. CDR3 protein: CASRMPGASGNTIYF. In DNA, the CDR3 is TGTGCCAGCAGGATGCCGGGGGCCTCTGGAAACACCATATATTTT.

The chain is built from TRBV19 and TRBJ2-5, with TRBD1 identical over 9 bases. V gave up 7 bases and J gave up 1 base; unmatched junction bases: 7. Looked up from germline, CDR1 is LNHDA and CDR2 is SQIVND (reference sequence). This CDR3 region has 15 residues. The CDR3 loop reads CASTGTGSLQETQYF. CDR3 DNA sequence: TGTGCCAGTACCGGGACAGGGAGCCTCCAAGAGACCCAGTACTTC.

There are many counts of this clonotype. J is TRBJ1-4 and V is TRBV7-8; tentatively, D is TRBD1 (6 bases). Deletions cut 5 bases from V and 8 bases from J, with 18 bases between. Germline V gives CDR1 SGHVS, CDR2 FQNEAQ. The CDR3 consists of 15 residues. CDR3 amino acids: CASSHTGGGGEKLFF. The CDR3 nucleotides read TGTGCCAGCAGCCACACGGGGGGCGGTGGAGAAAAACTGTTTTTT. The variable domain in full, with the rest retrieved from reference TRBV7-8 and TRBJ1-4, is GAGVSQSPRYKVAKRGQDVALRCDPISGHVSLFWYQQALGQGPEFLTYFQNEAQLDKSGLPSDRFFAERPEGSVSTLKIQRTQQEDSAVYLCASSHTGGGGEKLFFGSGTQLSVL.

As to this clonotype: A much more abundant neighbour one base away suggests this may be a read error. The CDR3 DNA reads TGTGCCAGCAGCGAGACTAGCGGGGCCACAGATACGCAGTATTTT. Its protein product is CASSETSGATDTQYF. The chain links TRBV7-9 to TRBJ2-3, with 11 bases that match TRBD2. Germline CDR1 and CDR2: SEHNR and FQNEAQ (reference sequence). This CDR3 region has 15 residues. J gave up 2 bases and V 5 bases, and 3 bases lay outside the gene matches.

This clonotype was observed a few times. The chain uses TRBV11-2 and TRBJ1-2, with D uncertain. The germline V gene has CDR1 SGHAT and CDR2 FQNNGV. This CDR3 region has 14 residues. Between the trimmed V and J ends, which lost 2 bases and 7 bases, there was a span of 14 bases. CDR3 sequence (DNA): TGTGCCAGCAGCTTATACAGACAAAAGCGTGGCTACACCTTC. It is translated as CASSLYRQKRGYTF.